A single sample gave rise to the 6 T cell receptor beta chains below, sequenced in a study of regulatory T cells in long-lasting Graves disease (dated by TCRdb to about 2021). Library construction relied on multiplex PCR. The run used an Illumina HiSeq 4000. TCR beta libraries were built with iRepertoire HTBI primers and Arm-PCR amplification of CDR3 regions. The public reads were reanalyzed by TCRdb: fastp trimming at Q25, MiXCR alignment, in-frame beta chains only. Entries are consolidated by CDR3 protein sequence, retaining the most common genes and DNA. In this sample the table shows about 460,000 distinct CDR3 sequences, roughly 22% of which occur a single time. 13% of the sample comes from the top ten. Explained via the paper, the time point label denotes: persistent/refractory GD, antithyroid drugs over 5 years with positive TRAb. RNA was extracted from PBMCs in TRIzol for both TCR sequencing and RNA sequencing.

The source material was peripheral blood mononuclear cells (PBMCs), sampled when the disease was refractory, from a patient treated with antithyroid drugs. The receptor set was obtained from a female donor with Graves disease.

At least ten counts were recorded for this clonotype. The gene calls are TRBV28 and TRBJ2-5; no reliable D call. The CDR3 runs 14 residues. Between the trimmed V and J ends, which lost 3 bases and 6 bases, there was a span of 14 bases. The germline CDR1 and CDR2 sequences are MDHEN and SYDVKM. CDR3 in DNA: TGTGCCAGCAGTTTCGTGGGTAGCTTGAAGACCCAGTACTTC. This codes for CASSFVGSLKTQYF. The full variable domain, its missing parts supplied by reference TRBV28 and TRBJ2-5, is DVKVTQSSRYLVKRTGEKVFLECVQDMDHENMFWYRQDPGLGLRLIYFSYDVKMKEKGDIPEGYSVSREKKERFSLILESASTNQTSMYLCASSFVGSLKTQYFGPGTRLLVL.

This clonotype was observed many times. CDR3 sequence (DNA): TGTGCCAGCAGTTCGGTGGGTCGGCAAGAGACCCAGTACTTC. This gives the protein CASSSVGRQETQYF. The J gene is TRBJ2-5, the V gene TRBV28; no definite D call. CDR3 length: 14 residues. The ends were cut back, 4 bases at V and 2 bases at J, with 11 bases in the middle. Per the germline V gene, CDR1 is MDHEN and CDR2 is SYDVKM.

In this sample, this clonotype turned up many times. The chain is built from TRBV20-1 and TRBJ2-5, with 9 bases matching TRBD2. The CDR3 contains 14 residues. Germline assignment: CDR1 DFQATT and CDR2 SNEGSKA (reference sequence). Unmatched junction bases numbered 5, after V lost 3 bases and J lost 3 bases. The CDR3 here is CSARSASGEETQYF. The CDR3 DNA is TGCAGTGCTAGGTCGGCTAGCGGGGAAGAGACCCAGTACTTC.

The CDR3 here is CSVFRGASGTDTQYF. DNA for the CDR3: TGCAGCGTTTTTCGGGGTGCCTCCGGCACAGATACGCAGTATTTT. The chain employs TRBV29-1 and TRBJ2-3; D might be TRBD2 (5 bases). Trimming removed 5 bases at V and 1 base at J, with 16 bases between. Germline V gives CDR1 SQVTM, CDR2 ANQGSEA. The CDR3 length is 15 residues.

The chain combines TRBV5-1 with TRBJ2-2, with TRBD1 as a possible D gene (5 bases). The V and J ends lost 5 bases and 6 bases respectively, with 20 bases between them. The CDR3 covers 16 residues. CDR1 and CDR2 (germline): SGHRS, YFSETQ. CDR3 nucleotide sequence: TGCGCCAGCAGGATTTCAGGGTCTCCGGCCGCCGGGGAGCTGTTTTTT. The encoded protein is CASRISGSPAAGELFF.

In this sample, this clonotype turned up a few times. CDR3 in DNA: TGTGCCAGCAGGGAGAGGGGCAATCAGCCCCAGCATTTT. It translates to CASRERGNQPQHF. The chain is built from TRBV6-1 and TRBJ1-5; D unclear. Looked up from germline, CDR1 is MNHNS and CDR2 is SASEGT. The CDR3 is 13 residues long. V was shortened by 6 bases and J by 2 bases, with 8 bases between the two germline ends.